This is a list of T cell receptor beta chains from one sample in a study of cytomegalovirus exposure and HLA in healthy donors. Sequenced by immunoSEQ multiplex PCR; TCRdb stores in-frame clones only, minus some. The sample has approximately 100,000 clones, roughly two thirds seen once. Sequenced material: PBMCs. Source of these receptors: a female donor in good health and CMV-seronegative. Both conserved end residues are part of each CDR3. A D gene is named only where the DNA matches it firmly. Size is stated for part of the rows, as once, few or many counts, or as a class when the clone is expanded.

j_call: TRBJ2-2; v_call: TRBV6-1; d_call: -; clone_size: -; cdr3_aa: CASSAFFVGELFF; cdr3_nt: TGTGCCAGCAGTGCTTTCTTTGTCGGGGAGCTGTTTTTT
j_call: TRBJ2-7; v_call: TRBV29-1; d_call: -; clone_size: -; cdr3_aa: CSVEETAYEQYF; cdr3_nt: TGCAGCGTTGAGGAGACAGCCTACGAGCAGTACTTC
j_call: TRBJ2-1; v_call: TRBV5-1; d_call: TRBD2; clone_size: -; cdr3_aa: CASSTRTSGIGYNEQFF; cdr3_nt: TGCGCCAGCAGCACCCGGACTAGCGGGATTGGCTACAATGAGCAGTTCTTC
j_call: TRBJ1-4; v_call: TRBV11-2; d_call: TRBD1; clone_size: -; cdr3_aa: CASSLGQGASEKLFF; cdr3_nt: TGTGCCAGCAGCTTAGGACAGGGGGCTAGTGAAAAACTGTTTTTT
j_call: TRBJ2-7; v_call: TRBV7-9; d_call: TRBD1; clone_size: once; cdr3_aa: CASSVGTGDEQYF; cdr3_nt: TGTGCCAGCAGTGTCGGGACAGGGGACGAGCAGTACTTC
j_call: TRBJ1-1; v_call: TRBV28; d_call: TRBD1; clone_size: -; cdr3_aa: CASSLMGQRNTEAFF; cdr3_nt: TGTGCCAGCAGTTTAATGGGACAGAGGAACACTGAAGCTTTCTTT
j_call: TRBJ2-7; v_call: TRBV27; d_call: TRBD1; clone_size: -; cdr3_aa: CASSSYAGDRSYEQYF; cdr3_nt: TGTGCCAGCAGTTCCTACGCCGGGGACAGATCCTACGAGCAGTACTTC
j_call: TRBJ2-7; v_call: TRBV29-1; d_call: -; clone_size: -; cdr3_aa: CSVEGTRSYEQYF; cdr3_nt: TGCAGCGTTGAAGGGACACGCTCCTACGAGCAGTACTTC
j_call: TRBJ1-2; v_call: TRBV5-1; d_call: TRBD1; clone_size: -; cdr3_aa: CASSLATGFDGYTF; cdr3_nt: TGCGCCAGCAGCTTGGCGACAGGGTTCGATGGCTACACCTTC
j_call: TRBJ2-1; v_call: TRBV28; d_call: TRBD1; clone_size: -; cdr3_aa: CASSSPTGGMIDEQFF; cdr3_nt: TGTGCCAGCAGTTCCCCAACAGGGGGCATGATCGATGAGCAGTTCTTC
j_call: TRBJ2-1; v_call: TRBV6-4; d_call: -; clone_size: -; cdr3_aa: CASSDSSSATTNEQFF; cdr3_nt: TGTGCCAGCAGTGACTCGAGCTCGGCTACTACAAATGAGCAGTTCTTC
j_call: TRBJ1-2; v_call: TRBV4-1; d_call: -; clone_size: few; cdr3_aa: CASSLHPDGDGYTF; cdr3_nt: TGCGCCAGCAGTCTCCATCCCGACGGGGATGGCTACACCTTC
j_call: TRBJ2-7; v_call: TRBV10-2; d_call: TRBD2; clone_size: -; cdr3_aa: CASTTGLAGGLYEQYF; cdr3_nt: TGCGCCAGCACAACAGGACTAGCGGGAGGGCTATACGAGCAGTACTTC
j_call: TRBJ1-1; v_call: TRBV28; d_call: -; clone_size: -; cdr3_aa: CASSQISTPQSEAFF; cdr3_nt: TGTGCCAGCAGTCAAATCTCGACTCCCCAAAGTGAAGCTTTCTTT
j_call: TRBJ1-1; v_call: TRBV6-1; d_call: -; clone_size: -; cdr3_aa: CASSEKRGGMAEAFF; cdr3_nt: TGTGCCAGCAGTGAAAAGCGAGGAGGGATGGCTGAAGCTTTCTTT
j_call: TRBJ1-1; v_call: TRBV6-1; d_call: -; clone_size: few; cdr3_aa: CASSGPVMNTEAFF; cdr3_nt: TGTGCCAGCAGTGGGCCAGTCATGAACACTGAAGCTTTCTTT
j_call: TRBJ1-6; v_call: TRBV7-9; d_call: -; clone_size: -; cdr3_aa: CASSPTGPNSPLHF; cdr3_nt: TGTGCCAGCAGCCCTACAGGGCCCAATTCACCCCTCCACTTT
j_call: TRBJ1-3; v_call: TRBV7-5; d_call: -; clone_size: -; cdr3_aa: CARSLVTAGNTIYF; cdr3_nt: TGTGCCAGAAGCTTGGTAACAGCTGGAAACACCATATATTTT
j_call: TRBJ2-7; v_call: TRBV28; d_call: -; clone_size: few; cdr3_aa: CASSFLTGTRHEQYF; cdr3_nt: TGTGCCAGCAGTTTCTTAACGGGGACTCGGCACGAGCAGTACTTC
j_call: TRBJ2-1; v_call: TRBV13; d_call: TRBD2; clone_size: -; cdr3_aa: CASSLGAGENEQFF; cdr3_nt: TGTGCCAGCAGCTTAGGGGCGGGGGAGAATGAGCAGTTCTTC
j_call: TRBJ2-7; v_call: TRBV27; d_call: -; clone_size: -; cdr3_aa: CASGHLAAKAYEQYF; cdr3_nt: TGTGCCAGCGGACATTTAGCCGCCAAGGCCTACGAGCAGTACTTC
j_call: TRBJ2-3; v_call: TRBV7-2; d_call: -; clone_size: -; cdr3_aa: CASSLLGGGTDTQYF; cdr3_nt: TGTGCCAGCAGCCTCTTAGGCGGAGGCACAGATACGCAGTATTTT
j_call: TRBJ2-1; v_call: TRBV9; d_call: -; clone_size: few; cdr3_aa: CASSVARGPEQFF; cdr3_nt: TGTGCCAGCAGCGTAGCGAGAGGGCCAGAGCAGTTCTTC
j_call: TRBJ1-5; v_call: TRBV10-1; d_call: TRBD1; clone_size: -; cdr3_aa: CASSGGQGGQPQHF; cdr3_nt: TGCGCCAGCAGTGGGGGACAGGGCGGGCAGCCCCAGCATTTT
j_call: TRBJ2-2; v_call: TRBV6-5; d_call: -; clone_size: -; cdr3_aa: CASSYFGGNTGELFF; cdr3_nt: TGTGCCAGCAGTTACTTCGGGGGAAACACCGGGGAGCTGTTTTTT
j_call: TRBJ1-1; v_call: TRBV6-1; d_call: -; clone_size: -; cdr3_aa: CASSVGNTEAFF; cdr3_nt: TGTGCCAGCAGTGTCGGGAACACTGAAGCTTTCTTT
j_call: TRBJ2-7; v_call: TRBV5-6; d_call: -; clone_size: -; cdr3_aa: CASSLVRGEQYF; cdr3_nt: TGTGCCAGCAGCTTGGTAAGGGGCGAGCAGTACTTC
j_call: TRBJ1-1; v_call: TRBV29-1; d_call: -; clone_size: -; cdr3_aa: CSVEPSGGEIGAFF; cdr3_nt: TGCAGCGTTGAACCCTCCGGGGGAGAGATCGGAGCTTTCTTT
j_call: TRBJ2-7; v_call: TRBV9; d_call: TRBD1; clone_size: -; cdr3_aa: CASSISGQGYEQYF; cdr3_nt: TGTGCCAGCAGCATCTCGGGACAGGGCTACGAGCAGTACTTC
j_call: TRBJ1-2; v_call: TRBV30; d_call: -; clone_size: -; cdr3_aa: CAWSVQTASFRKGYTF; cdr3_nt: TGTGCCTGGAGTGTACAGACAGCATCATTTCGGAAGGGCTACACCTTC
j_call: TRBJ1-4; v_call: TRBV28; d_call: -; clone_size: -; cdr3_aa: CASSIGAGGNEKLFF; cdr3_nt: TGTGCCAGCAGTATAGGCGCAGGAGGGAATGAAAAACTGTTTTTT
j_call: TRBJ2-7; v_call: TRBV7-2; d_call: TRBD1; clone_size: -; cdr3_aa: CASSPRQGPKSYEQYF; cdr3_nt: TGTGCCAGCAGCCCCCGACAGGGGCCTAAATCCTACGAGCAGTACTTC
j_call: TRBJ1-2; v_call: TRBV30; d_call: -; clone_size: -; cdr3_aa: CAWTLGQGYTF; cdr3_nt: TGTGCCTGGACCTTGGGGCAAGGCTACACCTTC
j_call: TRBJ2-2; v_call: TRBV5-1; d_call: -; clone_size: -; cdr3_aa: CASSLQGNTGELFF; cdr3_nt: TGCGCCAGCAGCTTACAGGGGAACACCGGGGAGCTGTTTTTT
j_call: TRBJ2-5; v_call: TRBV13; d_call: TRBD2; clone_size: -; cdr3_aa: CASSWDSGSGETQYF; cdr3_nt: TGTGCCAGCAGTTGGGATAGCGGGAGTGGAGAGACCCAGTACTTC
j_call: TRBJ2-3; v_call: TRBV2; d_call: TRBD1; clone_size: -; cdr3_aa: CASTEGQGTDTQYF; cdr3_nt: TGTGCCAGCACTGAGGGACAGGGCACAGATACGCAGTATTTT
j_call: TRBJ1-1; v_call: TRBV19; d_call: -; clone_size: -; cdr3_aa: CASSAPHSPNTEAFF; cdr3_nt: TGTGCCAGTAGTGCCCCGCACAGCCCGAACACTGAAGCTTTCTTT
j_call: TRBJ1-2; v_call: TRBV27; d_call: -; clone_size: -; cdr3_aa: CASSLSGGSYGYTF; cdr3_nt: TGTGCCAGCAGTTTAAGTGGGGGGTCTTATGGCTACACCTTC
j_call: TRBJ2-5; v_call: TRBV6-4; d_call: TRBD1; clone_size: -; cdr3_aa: CARIYLHRDREHRGTQYF; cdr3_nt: TGTGCCAGAATTTACCTCCACCGGGACAGGGAACATCGGGGGACCCAGTACTTC
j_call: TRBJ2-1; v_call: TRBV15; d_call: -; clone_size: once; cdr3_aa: CATSRVSPDTNEQFF; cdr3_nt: TGTGCCACCAGCAGAGTTTCGCCCGACACTAATGAGCAGTTCTTC